This TCR beta chain was sequenced in a study of cytomegalovirus exposure and HLA in healthy donors (dated by TCRdb to 2015 to 2018). Describing the broader study: According to an earlier analysis of 450 to 650 of the donors, 150 million to 200 million T cells yielded 95 million to 140 million unique TCR beta sequences and approximately 300 Gb of sequence data. About 280 gigabases of sequencing data and roughly 81 million unique TCR sequences made up an early release that covered some 640 HLA-typed donors. Of the 398 genotyped donors, approximately 82% fell in the genetic ancestry cluster associated with self-reported Caucasian donors. The study was designed to test whether signatures of past pathogen exposure could be identified by cataloging public T cell receptors. The study profiled the T cell repertoires of around 700 subjects by immunosequencing and related them to cytomegalovirus serostatus. In addition to the first cohort of around 670 subjects, a separate validation cohort of 120 different subjects was used. To predict cytomegalovirus infection status, the study combined high-throughput TCR immunosequencing, statistical association of individual TCRs with disease status, and machine learning. To study patterns of TCR occurrence, a later analysis re-analyzed previously published TCR beta repertoires from around 670 donors and added high-resolution HLA genotyping. The later analysis used no new phenotypic data to find candidate immune exposures, relying instead on TCR beta sequences and their occurrence across donors. An earlier analysis of several hundred of the donors used high-throughput TCR beta sequencing to judge whether each TCR beta V gene segment behaved as functional or pseudogenic. Donor age, sex, ethnicity and CMV serostatus were compiled together with the repertoire data. A later genetic analysis took genome-wide SNP genotypes for about 55% of the 666 donors and used that subset as a discovery cohort. All discovery cohort repertoires had been generated on a single sequencing platform. HLA typing covered class I and class II loci at four-digit resolution. The number of donors typed differed by locus, with roughly 620-640 for A, B, C, DRB1 and DQB1, around 500 for DQA1, about 610 for DPA1, and some 450 for DPB1. Four or five DR-DQ haplotypes were treated as single units for association and clustering because of strong linkage in the cohort. Among several hundred genotyped donors of the cohort, an average of about 220,000 unique TCR beta nucleotide sequences was sequenced per donor, of which about 18% were non-productive.

Library prep was done by the immunoSEQ multiplex PCR assay. For the multiplex PCR, a mixture combining 60 forward primers for TCR Vbeta segments and 13 reverse primers for TCR Jbeta segments was used. Amplification of the CDR3 region of rearranged TCR beta genes was performed with a multiplex PCR assay on genomic DNA. On the Illumina HiSeq System, the amplified TCR beta libraries were sequenced as 87-base-pair reads. The published analysis was carried out like this. In a later analysis, some 80 million unique TCR beta chains were counted across the 500 to 850 repertoires, and roughly 9.9 million of these chains were shared by at least two donors. Raw reads were error-corrected and collapsed into unique sequences by a nearest-neighbor algorithm in which closely related sequences were merged to remove PCR and sequencing errors. CDR3 sequences were aligned to IMGT reference sequences to assign V, D and J gene segments. For a sequence to be retained, a match of at least six nucleotides to both a V gene segment and a J gene segment was required. A rearrangement counted as productive if the CDR3 had no stop codons and remained in frame with V and J, and every other rearrangement counted as non-productive. Following IMGT convention, CDR3 was defined as the stretch from the second conserved V-encoded cysteine to the conserved J-encoded phenylalanine. In an earlier analysis of approximately 590 of the donors, sequences lacking an unambiguous match to a single V gene segment were excluded. In an earlier analysis of 587 of the donors, a V segment was called functional when productive rearrangements were above 56.7%, and segregating when the standard deviation between donors exceeded 5%. A statistical classification framework was developed to diagnose cytomegalovirus status using the catalog of TCR beta chain sequences. In a later analysis, TCR nucleotide sequences were compared against IMGT/GENE-DB human TR gene sequences so that V and J genes could be assigned. The TCRdist pipeline was used in a later analysis to assign CDR3 sequences and most-parsimonious VDJ recombination scenarios. In a later analysis, each TCR beta chain was defined by its CDR3 amino acid sequence together with its V-gene family, and reads lacking a unique V-gene family were excluded. As a way to deal with suspected cross-contamination and a sequencing artifact, a later analysis dropped roughly 620 nucleotide sequences that were highly shared and had low generation probability. In a later analysis, a clonal expansion index for each public chain was calculated from normalized within-repertoire ranks of inferred template counts. In a later analysis, generation probabilities were computed using a VDJ recombination model fitted to out-of-frame rearrangements, and the results were checked against IGoR. In a later analysis, TCR-TCR, TCR-HLA and TCR-CMV co-occurrence was scored with hypergeometric tests, and a repertoire-size bias correction was applied to TCR pairs. A later analysis estimated false discovery rates by permuting HLA or CMV assignments 20 times. In a later analysis, co-occurring TCRs were grouped with DBSCAN, and TCRdist sequence similarity was added when clustering was performed within HLA-allele-positive subsets. Co-occurrence clustering excluded repertoires with fewer than 30,000 or more than 120,000 public chains, plus five with anomalous nucleotide sharing. TCRdb obtained this table from immuneACCESS and retained in-frame rearrangements with V and J assigned. These tables miss some clones; where compared with another copy, unresolved V genes account for less than half of the shortfall, and the remainder is unexplained. V and J calls and clone size are those listed in that table; D and trimming were worked out from the DNA. The sample table lists approximately 170,000 clones, about three quarters of them with a count of one. The ten largest clones take up 2% to 3% of the sample.

As to this clone: Its antigen target is currently unknown. The sample holds no much larger clone one base away, and base qualities are not on file.

The research as a whole found: In a later analysis, TCR association rates were found to vary across HLA loci, with the most associated TCRs seen for DRB1 alleles and the fewest for HLA-C alleles. A further reported finding was that TCR beta sequences accurately predicted the HLA-A and HLA-B alleles for most subjects in the first cohort. A later analysis associated roughly 17,000 TCR beta sequences with specific HLA alleles at a false discovery rate of 0.05. CMV serostatus was the only immune exposure information available for the cohort. The study listed 150 to 200 TCR beta chains as associated with cytomegalovirus. Because the 87-base-pair reads could not distinguish some IMGT-functional V segments, including TRBV6-2 and TRBV6-3, those segments were excluded. In a later analysis, HLA-associated TCR beta chains showed more clonal expansion and lower generation probabilities than non-associated chains that were equally common. Most CMV-associated TCR beta chains appeared to be HLA-restricted in a later analysis, and the HLA associations seemed to be driven largely by CMV exposure. A later genetic analysis reported fewer N-insertions in productive TCRs among donors in an Asian-associated ancestry cluster than the roughly 700-donor mean. While some public TCRs were present in many individuals, most TCR sequences turned up only very rarely across donors. Linkage disequilibrium might explain the correlated functional status among segregating V segments, but an unknown experimental factor could not be excluded. A later genetic analysis associated a missense DCLRE1C variant with V-gene and J-gene trimming of TCR beta chains, and an independent cohort replicated the association. A later analysis reported that several top co-occurrence clusters appeared linked to parvovirus B19, influenza, CMV and Epstein-Barr virus. Roughly uniform sequencing depth across donors was assumed in presence/absence analyses, although this assumption may not hold. Assigning TCR associations to individual alleles was difficult when HLA alleles, especially DR and DQ, strongly co-occurred. In both the original and validation cohorts, the classifier was reported to diagnose cytomegalovirus status with high specificity and sensitivity. Because some donors lacked HLA typing at each locus, the association tests relied only on the typed subset. Because counts were too low, seventeen rarely observed V segments, including chromosome 9 orphons, were excluded from the earlier analysis of around 640 of the donors. A group of highly shared sequence variants was considered likely to be a technical artifact of the sequencing pipeline. In an earlier analysis of under 600 of the donors, most TCR beta V segments were observed in productive rearrangements about 87% or about 30% of the time, broadly matching IMGT annotations. The authors suggested that the approach could potentially be extended to other disease states and immunological phenotypes. In vitro tests confirmed that a few of the cytomegalovirus-associated TCR beta chains recognize cytomegalovirus antigens. Only TCR beta chains were sequenced in this cohort, and the absence of alpha or paired-chain data limited detectable features.

V drops 0 bases and J drops 0 bases, leaving 7 bases in between. Based on the germline V gene, the CDR1 and CDR2 sequences are SGHDT and YYEEEE. Spanning cysteine to phenylalanine, the CDR3 consists of 15 amino acids. Of the read, only the CDR3 DNA is kept; its 45 bases are in frame from base 1. In total, roughly 670 healthy bone marrow donors made up the cohort. All cohort members were sampled while nominally healthy, although unrecorded immune exposures were likely present. The donor tested CMV seropositive and was one of the 289 seropositive cohort members. Each donor provided a peripheral blood sample, and peripheral blood mononuclear cells were used for TCR beta sequencing. The Qiagen DNeasy Blood Extraction Kit was used to extract genomic DNA from the blood cell samples.

The chain joins TRBV5-6 to TRBJ1-3; no D gene call is confident. The sequence derives from a woman between 40 and 50 years old in good health and CMV-seropositive. Sequences were obtained from PBMCs. CDR3 sequence: CASSLGGYSGNTIYF. The DNA is TGTGCCAGCAGCTTGGGCGGTTACTCTGGAAACACCATATATTTT.